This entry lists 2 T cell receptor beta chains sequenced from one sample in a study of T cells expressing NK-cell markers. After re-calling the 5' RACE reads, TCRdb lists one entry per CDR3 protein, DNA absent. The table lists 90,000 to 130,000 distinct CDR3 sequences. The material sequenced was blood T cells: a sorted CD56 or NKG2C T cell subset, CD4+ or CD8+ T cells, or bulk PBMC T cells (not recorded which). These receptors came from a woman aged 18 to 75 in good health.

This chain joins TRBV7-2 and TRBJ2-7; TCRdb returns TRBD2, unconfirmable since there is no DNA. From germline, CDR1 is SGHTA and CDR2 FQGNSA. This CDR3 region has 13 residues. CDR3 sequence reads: CASSSRALYEQYF.

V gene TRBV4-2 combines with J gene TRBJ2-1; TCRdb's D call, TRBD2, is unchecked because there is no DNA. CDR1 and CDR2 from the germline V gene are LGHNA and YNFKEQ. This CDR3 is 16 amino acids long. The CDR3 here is CASSQDSVREVAEQFF.